This TCR beta chain was documented in a study of patients and donors after allogeneic stem cell transplantation. This clonotype was recorded many times. This CDR3 comprises 15 residues. Germline V CDR1 and CDR2: LNHNV, YYDKDF (reference sequence). The V and J ends lost 4 bases and 4 bases respectively, with 16 bases between them. TCRdb reprocessed the RT-PCR reads via MiXCR and lists one record per CDR3 protein. The table lists 25,000 to 30,000 distinct CDR3 sequences, about 8% of them singletons. The sample comprised blood, either unsorted or a sorted T cell fraction (not recorded which). The source of this sequence is a human donor who was either an allogeneic HSCT recipient or a stem cell or donor lymphocyte infusion donor (not recorded which). It is not recorded whose cells these are; they may come from a transplant donor. The chain has TRBV15 and TRBJ1-2; unclear D gene. The CDR3 loop is CATSITLDGGYGYTF. CDR3 nucleotides: TGTGCCACCAGCATTACTTTAGACGGAGGCTATGGCTACACCTTC.